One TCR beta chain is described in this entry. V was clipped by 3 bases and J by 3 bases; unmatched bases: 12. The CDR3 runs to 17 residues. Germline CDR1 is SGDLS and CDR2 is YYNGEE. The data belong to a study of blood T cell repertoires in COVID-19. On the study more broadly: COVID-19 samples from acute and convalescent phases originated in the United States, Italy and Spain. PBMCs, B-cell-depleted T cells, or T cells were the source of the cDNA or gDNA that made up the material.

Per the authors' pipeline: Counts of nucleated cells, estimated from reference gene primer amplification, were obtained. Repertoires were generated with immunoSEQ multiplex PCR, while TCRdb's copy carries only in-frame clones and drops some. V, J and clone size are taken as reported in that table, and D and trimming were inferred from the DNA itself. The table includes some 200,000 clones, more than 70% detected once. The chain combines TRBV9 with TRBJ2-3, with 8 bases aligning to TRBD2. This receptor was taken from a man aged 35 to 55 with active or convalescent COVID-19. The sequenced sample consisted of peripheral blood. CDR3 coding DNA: TGTGCCAGCAGCGCCAGTCCCTTGCGGGGGGTAACAGATACGCAGTATTTT. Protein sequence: CASSASPLRGVTDTQYF. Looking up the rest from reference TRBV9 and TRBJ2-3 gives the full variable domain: DSGVTQTPKHLITATGQRVTLRCSPRSGDLSVYWYQQSLDQGLQFLIQYYNGEERAKGNILERFSAQQFPDLHSELNLSSLELGDSALYFCASSASPLRGVTDTQYFGPGTRLTVL.